The 32 T cell receptor beta chains below were found in one sample sequenced in a study of vaccination and CD4 T cells after COVID-19. Treatment: roughly 10-day PBMC culture with coronavirus spike peptide pools or control peptides (ViraFEST assay). The antigens of these receptors remain unknown. The Oncomine TCR Beta short-read assay generated sequence data from the DNA of cultured CD4+ T cells. TCRdb reprocessed the PCR reads via MiXCR and lists one record per CDR3 protein. The sample has 9,500 to 10,000 distinct CDR3 sequences, 45% to 50% seen once. Sequenced: CD4+ T cells from blood, cultured in vitro. The receptors derive from a human donor who had recovered from COVID-19.

The chain combines TRBV11-2 with TRBJ1-2, with D possibly being TRBD1 (6 bases). This CDR3 comprises 17 residues. Germline CDR1 is SGHAT and CDR2 is FQNNGV. Between the trimmed V and J ends, which lost 1 base and 0 bases, there was a span of 15 bases. In DNA, the CDR3 is TGTGCCAGCAGCTTAGGGCAGGGGCATATTCCTAACTATGGCTACACCTTC. This translates into CASSLGQGHIPNYGYTF.

This clonotype is a singleton in its sample. J is TRBJ2-7 and V is TRBV4-2; TRBD2 matches 14 bases. The length of the CDR3 is 18 residues. Germline CDR1 LGHNA, CDR2 YNFKEQ. V lost 4 bases, J lost 4 bases, and 12 bases stayed unmatched. CDR3 DNA: TGTGCCAGCAGCCCTGCAGTAGGGACTAGCGGGAGACAGTACGAGCAGTACTTC. Protein: CASSPAVGTSGRQYEQYF.

This clonotype was seen more than once but under ten times. The chain is built from TRBV19 and TRBJ2-1; TRBD1 is a possible D gene (5 bases). The CDR3 is 14 residues long. Trimming cost V 10 bases and J 1 base, with 14 bases left between them. Looked up from germline, CDR1 is LNHDA and CDR2 is SQIVND (reference sequence). The CDR3 loop is CATTDMGSYNEQFF. The CDR3 DNA sequence: TGTGCCACCACGGACATGGGTTCCTACAATGAGCAGTTCTTC.

This chain links TRBV24-1 with TRBJ1-2, with a tentative D call TRBD1 (5 bases). The CDR3 sequence is 13 residues long. The V gene's germline CDR1 is KGHDR and CDR2 SFDVKD. V gave up 6 bases and J gave up 3 bases, with 10 bases separating them. The CDR3 here is CATSSLGDYGYTF. The CDR3 coding sequence is TGTGCCACCAGTTCCTTAGGGGACTATGGCTACACCTTC.

The CDR3 region has the DNA TGCGCCAGCAGCTTGGAGGCAGATATGAACACTGAAGCTTTCTTT. Protein product: CASSLEADMNTEAFF. The chain joins TRBV5-1 to TRBJ1-1, with D hard to call. Trimming removed 0 bases from V and 0 bases from J, with 9 bases in between. The CDR3 runs to 15 residues. The V gene's germline CDR1 is SGHRS and CDR2 YFSETQ.

This rearrangement joins TRBV11-2 to TRBJ2-7, with a tentative D call TRBD1 (6 bases). This CDR3 comprises 13 residues. Germline V gene data show CDR1 as SGHAT and CDR2 as FQNNGV. Trimming pared 4 bases from V and 3 bases from J, leaving 10 bases between. As DNA, the CDR3 is TGTGCCAGCAGCTCACAGGACAGCTACGAGCAGTACTTC. This codes for CASSSQDSYEQYF.

The genes are TRBV6-1 and TRBJ2-6; 7 bases align to TRBD2. This CDR3 has 17 amino acids. With 3 bases clipped from V and 0 bases from J, the junction kept 5 bases outside the gene matches. CDR1 and CDR2 (germline): MNHNS, SASEGT. CDR3 nucleotides: TGTGCCAGCAGTGATTTAGCGGGCCTCTCTGGGGCCAACGTCCTGACTTTC. Its protein product is CASSDLAGLSGANVLTF.

In its sample, this clonotype was seen a few times. J is TRBJ2-7 and V is TRBV2, with D perhaps matching TRBD2 (6 bases). The CDR3 extends over 13 amino acids. Germline CDR1 is SNHLY and CDR2 is FYNNEI. With 4 bases removed from V and 3 bases from J, the gap between germline ends came to 10 bases. In DNA, the CDR3 is TGTGCCAGCAGTGTGCGGGGCTTCTACGAGCAGTACTTC. This codes for CASSVRGFYEQYF.

J is TRBJ2-7 and V is TRBV6-2 or TRBV6-3; D ambiguous. CDR3 length: 13 amino acids. Germline V gene lookup returns CDR1 MNHEY and CDR2 SVGEGT. V lost 6 bases and J 4 bases, leaving 13 bases between the germline ends. The CDR3 is CASRPDWSYEQYF. CDR3 sequence (DNA): TGTGCCAGCAGACCCGACTGGAGTTACGAGCAGTACTTC.

V and J are TRBV6-1 and TRBJ1-1, with 8 bases fitting TRBD1. Germline values: CDR1 MNHNS, CDR2 SASEGT. The CDR3 has 14 residues. Trimming removed 4 bases from V and 9 bases from J; junction bases left unmatched: 10. CDR3 DNA: TGTGCCAGCAGTGGATATCAGGGGGCGCTTCAAGCTTTCTTT. Its protein product is CASSGYQGALQAFF.

This clonotype has just one count. V and J are TRBV12-3 or TRBV12-4 and TRBJ1-2; no clear D gene. CDR3 size: 15 residues. V lost 3 bases, J lost 1 base, and 12 bases lay in between. CDR3: CASSFGPPYNYGYTF. The CDR3 nucleotides are TGTGCCAGCAGTTTTGGCCCGCCTTATAACTATGGCTACACCTTC.

The rearrangement uses TRBV4-3 and TRBJ1-2, with D unresolved. The CDR3 is made up of 16 amino acids. Germline V gene sequence: CDR1 LGHNA, CDR2 YSLEER. The germline V and J ends were trimmed by 1 base and 7 bases, with 19 bases remaining between them. The CDR3 coding sequence is TGCGCCAGCAGCCAAGGTTCTTCACCCCGGGATGGTGGCTACACCTTC. Residues: CASSQGSSPRDGGYTF.

This clonotype was detected only a few times. The chain employs TRBV20-1 and TRBJ1-5; perhaps TRBD1 as D (5 bases). Germline values: CDR1 DFQATT, CDR2 SNEGSKA (reference sequence). V was cut by 5 bases and J by 2 bases, with 13 bases left in between. This CDR3 comprises 14 residues. The CDR3 loop reads CSAPRGMGNQPQHF. In DNA, the CDR3 is TGCAGTGCTCCGCGGGGGATGGGCAATCAGCCCCAGCATTTT.

This clonotype was counted only a few times. The genes are TRBV2 and TRBJ2-5, with 14 positions matching TRBD2. CDR3 length equals 16 residues. Germline-derived CDR1 and CDR2 are SNHLY and FYNNEI. After removal of 8 bases from V and 7 bases from J, the junction contained 12 bases not matched to a gene. CDR3 sequence (DNA): TGTGCCAGCGGAGGGACTAGCGGGAGCGCCGTAGGGACCCAGTACTTC. This codes for CASGGTSGSAVGTQYF.

The chain links TRBV24-1 to TRBJ2-3; TRBD2 matches at 15 bases. The CDR3 runs 18 residues. Per germline, CDR1 KGHDR and CDR2 SFDVKD. Trimming took 3 bases from V and 7 from J; bases not matched to a gene: 10. The CDR3: CATSDAGTSGRSLNTQYF. The DNA for the CDR3 is TGTGCCACCAGTGATGCCGGGACTAGCGGGAGGTCCCTCAATACGCAGTATTTT.

V is TRBV12-5 and J is TRBJ1-5, with D possibly being TRBD1 (5 bases). Germline V gene lookup returns CDR1 LGHNT and CDR2 FRNRAP. Trimming left V 6 bases short and J 1 base short, with 10 bases between. This CDR3 comprises 14 residues. The CDR3 is CASGQRGSNQPQHF. DNA for the CDR3: TGTGCTAGTGGCCAACGGGGGAGCAATCAGCCCCAGCATTTT. The full variable domain, with the rest looked up from reference TRBV12-5 and TRBJ1-5, is DARVTQTPRHKVTEMGQEVTMRCQPILGHNTVFWYRQTMMQGLELLAYFRNRAPLDDSGMPKDRFSAEMPDATLATLKIQPSEPRDSAVYFCASGQRGSNQPQHFGDGTRLSIL.

This clonotype was observed a handful of times. This chain uses TRBV11-2 with TRBJ1-6, with 9 nucleotides matching TRBD1. J was trimmed by 9 bases and V by 0 bases; bases with no gene match: 6. CDR3 size: 16 residues. CDR1 and CDR2 from the germline V gene are SGHAT and FQNNGV. The CDR3 coding sequence is TGTGCCAGCAGCTTAGATTACAGGGGGCCCTCTTCACCCCTCCACTTT. This gives the protein CASSLDYRGPSSPLHF.

The chain joins TRBV14 to TRBJ1-1; 9 bases align to TRBD1. CDR1 and CDR2 (germline): SGHDN, FVKESK. The trim removed 1 base at V and 8 bases at J, leaving 8 bases unmatched. CDR3 length equals 15 residues. CDR3 region: CASSQAGTGLWEAFF. CDR3 bases: TGTGCCAGCAGCCAAGCTGGGACAGGGCTCTGGGAAGCTTTCTTT.

This clonotype occurred a few times. CDR3 nucleotides: TGTGCCAGCAGCCTATTACAGGGCGCCGGGGAGCTGTTTTTT. Its protein product is CASSLLQGAGELFF. The chain combines TRBV7-3 with TRBJ2-2; tentative D call: TRBD1 (6 bases). Deletions cut 5 bases from V and 6 bases from J, with 13 bases between. Looked up from germline, CDR1 is SGHTA and CDR2 is FQGTGA. There are 14 residues in the CDR3.

This clonotype was counted between two and nine times. The chain joins TRBV24-1 to TRBJ2-3, with 8 bases matching TRBD1. The trim removed 4 bases at V and 1 base at J, leaving 3 bases unmatched. This CDR3 region has 15 residues. Germline lookup yields CDR1 KGHDR and CDR2 SFDVKD. CDR3 loop: CATSDPGQGTDTQYF. In DNA, the CDR3 is TGTGCCACCAGTGACCCGGGACAGGGCACAGATACGCAGTATTTT.

This rearrangement joins TRBV5-4 to TRBJ2-1, with 9 bases lining up with TRBD2. The CDR3 runs to 15 residues. Trimming cost V 4 bases and J 6 bases; bases outside gene matches: 8. CDR1 SGHNT and CDR2 YYREEE come from the germline V gene (reference sequence). CDR3 sequence reads: CASSQGGRAGNEQFF. Here the CDR3 DNA reads TGTGCCAGCAGCCAAGGCGGGAGGGCCGGCAATGAGCAGTTCTTC.

This clonotype came up a few times. CDR3 sequence reads: CASRKRGETQYF. Written as DNA, the CDR3 is TGTGCCAGCAGGAAGAGGGGAGAGACCCAGTACTTC. The rearrangement uses TRBV6-1 and TRBJ2-5; perhaps D is TRBD1 or TRBD2 (5 bases each). The CDR3 is made up of 12 amino acids. V dropped 6 bases and J dropped 4 bases, with 9 bases sitting between them. CDR1 and CDR2 from the germline V gene are MNHNS and SASEGT.

This chain connects TRBV5-4 to TRBJ1-2; TRBD1 aligns across 9 bases. The germline V gene encodes CDR1 SGHNT and CDR2 YYREEE (reference sequence). V was pared by 4 bases and J by 7 bases, with 11 bases of the junction left unmatched. The CDR3 totals 15 residues. CDR3 in DNA: TGTGCCAGCAGCGATCCGGGACAGGGTAATCTTGGCTACACCTTC. This codes for CASSDPGQGNLGYTF.

The table lists this clonotype with a few counts. J is TRBJ2-7 and V is TRBV24-1; no clear D gene. CDR1 and CDR2 (germline): KGHDR, SFDVKD. The V end lost 0 bases, the J end lost 7 bases, and 3 bases lay between the germline ends. The CDR3 runs to 11 residues. CDR3 amino acids: CATSDLQEQYF. CDR3 bases: TGTGCCACCAGTGATTTGCAGGAGCAGTACTTC.

This chain uses TRBV30 with TRBJ2-3; possible D gene TRBD1, 6 bases. The CDR3 is made up of 14 amino acids. V was pared by 4 bases and J by 5 bases, with 16 bases between. From germline, CDR1 is GTSNPN and CDR2 SVGIG (reference sequence). CDR3 amino acids: CAWNAKGQLDTQYF. CDR3 nucleotides: TGTGCCTGGAACGCTAAAGGACAGCTAGATACGCAGTATTTT.

The CDR3 nucleotides read TGCAGTGCTGGACAGTATGAAGCTTTCTTT. Residues: CSAGQYEAFF. The J gene is TRBJ1-1, the V gene TRBV20-1; D possibly corresponds to TRBD1 (6 bases). V was pared by 5 bases and J by 7 bases, with 8 bases between. Germline assignment: CDR1 DFQATT and CDR2 SNEGSKA (reference sequence). The CDR3 length is 10 residues.

The gene calls are TRBV7-2 and TRBJ2-7; D is perhaps TRBD2 (7 bases). This CDR3 spans 15 amino acids. Trimming pared 7 bases from V and 5 bases from J, leaving 21 bases between. Germline V CDR1 and CDR2: SGHTA, FQGNSA. CDR3 bases: TGTGCCAGCACACCTCCTTGGGGGGGCTTTGACGAGCAGTACTTC. Its protein product is CASTPPWGGFDEQYF.

This clonotype has only a few counts. The chain employs TRBV7-6 and TRBJ2-1; 9 nucleotides agree with TRBD2. This CDR3 comprises 15 residues. Germline trimming cut 2 bases from V and 5 bases from J; bases unmatched to any gene: 4. Germline V gives CDR1 SGHVS, CDR2 FNYEAQ. The CDR3 bases are TGTGCCAGCAGCTTACCTAGCGGGACTAACAATGAGCAGTTCTTC. Protein product: CASSLPSGTNNEQFF.

The rearrangement joins TRBV12-3 or TRBV12-4 to TRBJ2-5, with 9 nucleotides matching TRBD1. V lost 6 bases to trimming and J lost 5 bases; unmatched junction nucleotides: 7. The CDR3 runs to 14 residues. CDR3 region: CASRPGQGGETQYF. CDR3 sequence (DNA): TGTGCCAGCAGGCCGGGACAGGGAGGGGAGACCCAGTACTTC.

The chain has TRBV15 and TRBJ2-4, with D tentatively TRBD2 (6 bases). Germline assignment: CDR1 LNHNV and CDR2 YYDKDF (reference sequence). CDR3 length: 15 amino acids. V was clipped by 5 bases and J by 2 bases, with 13 bases between them. CDR3 DNA: TGTGCCACCAGCTTGGGGGGTGAGTCCAAAAACATTCAGTACTTC. This gives the protein CATSLGGESKNIQYF.

This clonotype was seen more than once but under ten times. V and J are TRBV10-1 and TRBJ2-1; no clear D. The germline CDR1 and CDR2 sequences are WNHNN and SYGVQD (reference sequence). V gave up 7 bases and J gave up 3 bases, with 13 bases separating them. This CDR3 has 14 amino acids. The CDR3 region is CASTVRTLYNEQFF. In nucleotides, the CDR3 is TGCGCCAGCACGGTGCGGACCCTCTACAATGAGCAGTTCTTC.

This rearrangement joins TRBV20-1 to TRBJ2-4; 8 nucleotides line up with TRBD2. The CDR3 covers 14 residues. Germline V lookup: CDR1 DFQATT, CDR2 SNEGSKA (reference sequence). V lost 6 bases and J lost 6; bases outside the gene matches: 10. The CDR3 loop is CSAMISGIGNIQYF. CDR3 DNA: TGCAGTGCCATGATTAGCGGGATAGGAAACATTCAGTACTTC.